This is a list of T cell receptor beta chains from one sample in a study of cytomegalovirus exposure and HLA in healthy donors. Assay used: immunoSEQ multiplex PCR; TCRdb lists only in-frame clones, some missing. The sample contains some 100,000 clones, approximately 80% of which appear only once. The source material was PBMCs. The receptor set was obtained from a female donor in good health and CMV-seropositive. Both conserved end residues are part of each CDR3. The D gene is left open where the match is weak. Clone size is stated in some rows and not others, as once, few, many or a class when expanded.

TRBJ2-3,-,TRBV19,TRBD1,CASSPRTGRTDTQYF,TGTGCCAGTAGTCCAAGGACAGGGCGCACAGATACGCAGTATTTT
TRBJ2-1,once,TRBV5-6,TRBD2,CASTPTSGRALNEQFF,TGTGCCAGCACCCCGACTAGCGGGAGGGCCCTGAATGAGCAGTTCTTC
TRBJ2-6,-,TRBV30,-,CAWSGTGRGGANVLTF,TGTGCCTGGAGTGGTACAGGGAGAGGTGGGGCCAACGTCCTGACTTTC
TRBJ2-7,-,TRBV29-1,-,CSVDQGWNEQYF,TGCAGCGTTGATCAGGGGTGGAACGAGCAGTACTTC
TRBJ2-6,-,TRBV18,TRBD1,CASSPIRQGGNSGANVLTF,TGTGCCAGCTCACCTATCAGACAGGGTGGTAACTCTGGGGCCAACGTCCTGACTTTC
TRBJ2-2,-,TRBV19,-,CASSPNLSNTGELFF,TGTGCCAGTAGTCCTAACCTATCGAACACCGGGGAGCTGTTTTTT
TRBJ1-4,-,TRBV30,TRBD1,CAWTARGTGVEKLFF,TGTGCCTGGACCGCAAGGGGGACAGGGGTAGAAAAACTGTTTTTT
TRBJ2-1,-,TRBV5-1,TRBD2,CASRSLAGPDREQFF,TGCGCCAGCCGGTCCCTAGCGGGTCCCGACCGGGAGCAGTTCTTC
TRBJ1-4,-,TRBV7-9,TRBD1,CASSSSLRDRGIELFF,TGTGCCAGCAGCTCGTCCCTTCGGGACAGGGGCATAGAACTGTTTTTT
TRBJ1-2,-,TRBV2,TRBD1,CASRGDRGGHYGYTF,TGTGCCAGCAGGGGGGACAGGGGGGGGCACTATGGCTACACCTTC
TRBJ2-7,-,TRBV7-8,-,CASSLGLAAYEQYF,TGTGCCAGCAGCTTAGGGCTAGCCGCCTACGAGCAGTACTTC
TRBJ1-1,-,TRBV19,-,CASSSRVQNTEAFF,TGTGCCAGTAGTAGCAGGGTCCAGAACACTGAAGCTTTCTTT
TRBJ2-1,-,TRBV9,TRBD2,CASSPSGGLSYNEQFF,TGTGCCAGCAGCCCTAGCGGGGGGCTCTCCTACAATGAGCAGTTCTTC
TRBJ2-4,-,TRBV5-1,TRBD2,CASSYGGGDGDIQYF,TGCGCCAGCAGTTACGGCGGGGGGGACGGGGACATTCAGTACTTC
TRBJ2-7,few,TRBV6-1,TRBD1,CASQGANYEQYF,TGTGCCTCTCAGGGGGCTAACTACGAGCAGTACTTC
TRBJ2-2,-,TRBV11-2,-,CASSLLYTGELFF,TGTGCCAGCAGCCTACTTTACACCGGGGAGCTGTTTTTT
TRBJ1-3,few,TRBV5-1,-,CASSPPTDSGNTIYF,TGCGCCAGCAGCCCGCCGACAGACTCTGGAAACACCATATATTTT
TRBJ2-2,-,TRBV5-1,-,CASRYSIAGELFF,TGCGCCAGCAGATATTCAATAGCGGGGGAGCTGTTTTTT
TRBJ2-7,few,TRBV19,TRBD2,CASRTIAGGPDEQYF,TGTGCCAGTAGGACTATAGCGGGAGGGCCTGACGAGCAGTACTTC
TRBJ2-3,-,TRBV6-4,-,CASQKERSTDTQYF,TGTGCCAGCCAAAAGGAGCGGAGCACAGATACGCAGTATTTT
TRBJ2-7,-,TRBV7-6,TRBD2,CASSLGSLAGAYEQYF,TGTGCCAGCAGCTTGGGGTCGCTAGCGGGAGCCTACGAGCAGTACTTC
TRBJ2-1,once,TRBV9,-,CASSPSSRSYEQFF,TGTGCCAGCAGCCCTAGTTCTAGGTCCTATGAGCAGTTCTTC